This TCR beta chain was retrieved from a study of blood T cell repertoires in COVID-19. Study at large: Sites across the United States, Italy and Spain contributed samples from acute and convalescent COVID-19. T cells, B-cell-depleted T cells, or PBMCs supplied cDNA or gDNA.

Per the study methods: Quantification of nucleated cells was approximated via reference gene primer amplification. Method: immunoSEQ multiplex PCR; TCRdb's copy keeps in-frame clones and lacks some. Clone size and the V and J calls come from that table; the DNA yielded D and trimming. Of about 160,000 clones listed, about 86% were seen once; the top ten hold 10%. This CDR3 is built from 15 residues. The V call is TRBV21-1, the J call TRBJ1-1. TRBV21-1 is assigned pseudogene status. The TCR was taken from a woman aged 65 to 85 with COVID-19, enrolled during active disease. Sequencing was carried out using peripheral blood. CDR3 residues: CASSKVNGIGTEAFF. CDR3 nucleotides: TGTGCCAGCAGCAAAGTGAACGGGATCGGCACTGAAGCTTTCTTT.